A few counts support the clone carrying this T cell receptor (beta chain). This entry is derived from a study of T cell responses to AZD1222 COVID-19 vaccine. CDR3 length equals 14 residues. CDR1 is SGHAT, CDR2 FQNNGV, per germline. Trimming removed 6 bases from V and 5 bases from J; junction bases left unmatched: 9. Using immunoSEQ multiplex PCR, the repertoire was profiled, and TCRdb retains in-frame clones only, with some absent. The sample carries around 140,000 clones, roughly 90% recorded once. The chain joins TRBV11-2 to TRBJ1-2; 7 nucleotides match TRBD1. The input for sequencing was peripheral blood, taken on day 0 of AZD1222 vaccination. This receptor was obtained from an adult in good health. CDR3 sequence: CASRDPGTAYGYTF. As DNA, the CDR3 is TGTGCCAGCAGAGACCCCGGGACAGCTTATGGCTACACCTTC.